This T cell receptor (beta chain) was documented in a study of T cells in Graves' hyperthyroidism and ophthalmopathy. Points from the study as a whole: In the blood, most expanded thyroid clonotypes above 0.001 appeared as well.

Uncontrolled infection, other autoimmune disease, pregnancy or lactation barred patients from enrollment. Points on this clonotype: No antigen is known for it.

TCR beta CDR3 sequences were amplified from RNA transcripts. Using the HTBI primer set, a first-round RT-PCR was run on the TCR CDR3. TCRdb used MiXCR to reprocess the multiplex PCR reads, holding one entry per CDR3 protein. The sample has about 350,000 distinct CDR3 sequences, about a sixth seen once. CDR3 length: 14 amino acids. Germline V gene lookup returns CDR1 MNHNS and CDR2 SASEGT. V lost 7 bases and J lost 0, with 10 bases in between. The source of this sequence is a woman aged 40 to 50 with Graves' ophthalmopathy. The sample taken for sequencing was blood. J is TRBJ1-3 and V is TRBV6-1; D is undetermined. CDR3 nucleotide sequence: TGTGCCAGCAAACACGGATTCTCTGGAAACACCATATATTTT. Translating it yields CASKHGFSGNTIYF.